One sample yielded the 23 T cell receptor beta chains listed below, sequenced in a study of technical replicates of blood from a few donors. Generated by immunoSEQ multiplex PCR, the TCRdb table keeps only in-frame clones and is missing some. The sample includes just over 60,000 clones, approximately 87% of them seen just once. Sample: PBMCs. The receptors were sampled from a human donor in good health. Some clones in this sample may be carry-over from other donors' samples.

The chain is built from TRBV27 and TRBJ2-6; the match to TRBD2 covers 13 bases. After removal of 3 bases from V and 0 bases from J, the junction contained 8 bases not matched to a gene. CDR1 and CDR2 from the germline V gene are MNHEY and SMNVEV (reference sequence). The CDR3 totals 20 residues. CDR3 sequence (DNA): TGTGCCAGCAGTTTCCACGGGACTAGCGGGATTAGCTCTGGGGCCAACGTCCTGACTTTC. This codes for CASSFHGTSGISSGANVLTF.

This clone was seen a few times. This CDR3 is CASSYVNTEAFF. The CDR3 DNA sequence: TGTGCCAGTAGTTATGTGAACACTGAAGCTTTCTTT. This chain joins TRBV19 and TRBJ1-1; D gene ambiguous. Germline V gene sequence: CDR1 LNHDA, CDR2 SQIVND (reference sequence). Trimming removed 5 bases at V and 0 bases at J, with 4 bases between. CDR3 size: 12 residues.

V is TRBV6-4 and J is TRBJ2-3; 10 nucleotides line up with TRBD1. After removal of 0 bases from V and 7 bases from J, the junction contained 7 bases not matched to a gene. The germline V gene encodes CDR1 MRHNA and CDR2 SNTAGT. The CDR3 spans 16 residues. The CDR3 DNA reads as TGTGCCAGCAGTGACTCGGGGGGACAGGGGTCGAATACGCAGTATTTT. Translating gives CASSDSGGQGSNTQYF.

The chain uses TRBV5-4 and TRBJ2-1; TRBD2 aligns across 7 bases. This CDR3 is built from 16 residues. Germline lookup yields CDR1 SGHNT and CDR2 YYREEE (reference sequence). The junction had 11 bases not matched to a gene; V was cut back by 0 bases and J by 8 bases. CDR3 residues: CASSLGPGTISYEQFF. In nucleotides, the CDR3 is TGTGCCAGCAGCTTGGGCCCCGGGACTATCTCTTATGAGCAGTTCTTC. Variable domain in full (rest from reference TRBV5-4 and TRBJ2-1): ETGVTQSPTHLIKTRGQQVTLRCSSQSGHNTVSWYQQALGQGPQFIFQYYREEENGRGNFPPRFSGLQFPNYSSELNVNALELDDSALYLCASSLGPGTISYEQFFGPGTRLTVL.

This chain connects TRBV18 to TRBJ1-2; the D is unclear. Germline V lookup: CDR1 KGHSH, CDR2 LQKENI. The CDR3 loop spans 15 amino acids. The germline V and J ends were trimmed by 4 bases and 4 bases, with 16 bases remaining between them. CDR3 sequence reads: CASSHEGGYAYGYTF. For the CDR3, the DNA is TGTGCCAGCTCACACGAAGGAGGGTACGCCTATGGCTACACCTTC.

The chain couples TRBV5-6 to TRBJ2-7; perhaps TRBD2 as D (5 bases). The length of the CDR3 is 13 residues. Germline V CDR1 and CDR2: SGHDT, YYEEEE. The germline V and J ends were trimmed by 2 bases and 2 bases, with 8 bases remaining between them. Here the CDR3 DNA reads TGTGCCAGCAGCTTTTCCGGGACCTACGAGCAGTACTTC. Translating gives CASSFSGTYEQYF. The full variable domain, completed using reference TRBV5-6 and TRBJ2-7, is DAGVTQSPTHLIKTRGQQVTLRCSPKSGHDTVSWYQQALGQGPQFIFQYYEEEERQRGNFPDRFSGHQFPNYSSELNVNALLLGDSALYLCASSFSGTYEQYFGPGTRLTVT.

The chain is built from TRBV5-1 and TRBJ2-1; TRBD1 is a possible D gene (5 bases). Germline-derived CDR1 and CDR2 are SGHRS and YFSETQ. V shed 4 bases and J shed 2 bases, with 10 bases lying between them. The CDR3 covers 14 residues. In DNA, the CDR3 is TGCGCCAGCAGCACCGTAGGGGCCTACAATGAGCAGTTCTTC. Protein product: CASSTVGAYNEQFF.

This chain links TRBV27 with TRBJ2-5; tentatively, D is TRBD2 (5 bases). The germline V gene has CDR1 MNHEY and CDR2 SMNVEV (reference sequence). The CDR3 is 11 residues long. The DNA for the CDR3 is TGTGCTCGAGCGGATCAAGAGACCCAGTACTTC. Translation gives CARADQETQYF.

The gene calls are TRBV6-5 and TRBJ1-6, with D unclear. This CDR3 spans 16 amino acids. The germline V and J ends were trimmed by 2 bases and 7 bases, with 15 bases remaining between them. Germline CDR1 reads MNHEY; CDR2 reads SVGAGI. CDR3 sequence reads: CASSYEGGRLNSPLHF. CDR3 nucleotide sequence: TGTGCCAGCAGTTACGAGGGAGGACGGCTGAATTCACCCCTCCACTTT.

The rearrangement joins TRBV7-3 to TRBJ1-1; D is uncertain. The germline CDR1 and CDR2 sequences are SGHTA and FQGTGA. Trimming stripped 5 bases from V and 5 bases from J, with 12 bases between. This CDR3 spans 13 amino acids. The CDR3 sequence: CASSLGMGTEAFF. DNA of the CDR3: TGTGCCAGCAGCCTCGGGATGGGGACTGAAGCTTTCTTT.

The chain combines TRBV4-3 with TRBJ1-6; D remains ambiguous. The germline CDR1 and CDR2 sequences are LGHNA and YSLEER. Trimming removed 4 bases at V and 7 bases at J, with 11 bases between. CDR3 length equals 14 residues. The CDR3 sequence is CASSPFRGNSPLHF. Here the CDR3 DNA reads TGCGCCAGCAGCCCGTTCCGAGGGAATTCACCCCTCCACTTT.

The V and J genes are TRBV19 and TRBJ1-4, with 7 bases identical to TRBD1. CDR1 and CDR2 from the germline V gene are LNHDA and SQIVND (reference sequence). V lost 6 bases to trimming and J lost 11 bases; unmatched junction nucleotides: 12. This CDR3 contains 14 residues. The CDR3 DNA reads TGTGCCAGTAGCCTTCCCCGGGACAGTATCAAACTGTTTTTT. Translated: CASSLPRDSIKLFF.

The V gene is TRBV6-5, the J gene TRBJ2-7, with a tentative D call TRBD1 (8 bases). Germline V CDR1 and CDR2: MNHEY, SVGAGI. This CDR3 contains 14 residues. The ends were cut back, 5 bases at V and 6 bases at J, with 17 bases in the middle. The CDR3 sequence is CASSRAQGGREQYF. In nucleotides, the CDR3 is TGTGCCAGCAGTCGGGCACAGGGGGGGCGCGAGCAGTACTTC.

V and J are TRBV5-6 and TRBJ2-5; 7 positions match TRBD1. J gave up 1 base and V 4 bases, and 7 bases lay outside the gene matches. The CDR3 covers 15 residues. Germline values: CDR1 SGHDT, CDR2 YYEEEE. DNA of the CDR3: TGTGCCAGCAGCGTAACCGGGACAGCCCAAGAGACCCAGTACTTC. It yields the protein CASSVTGTAQETQYF.

This clone was counted between two and nine times. The chain is built from TRBV7-9 and TRBJ2-7; TRBD2 matches at 8 bases. Germline V gene sequence: CDR1 SEHNR, CDR2 FQNEAQ (reference sequence). The CDR3 contains 16 residues. Trimming at V came to 6 bases and at J to 5 bases, leaving 15 bases not matched to a gene. This CDR3 is CASRPDRGGFRNEQYF. CDR3 nucleotide sequence: TGTGCCAGCAGGCCCGACCGGGGGGGATTCAGAAACGAGCAGTACTTC.

This clone has just one count. The chain uses TRBV27 and TRBJ1-1; possible D gene TRBD1, 6 bases. Trimming stripped 7 bases from V and 5 bases from J, with 17 bases between. This CDR3 contains 14 residues. Germline V gene sequence: CDR1 MNHEY, CDR2 SMNVEV (reference sequence). The chain's CDR3 is CASTNRGGGTEAFF. Written as DNA, the CDR3 is TGTGCCAGCACCAACCGGGGAGGGGGAACTGAAGCTTTCTTT.

The genes are TRBV12-5 and TRBJ1-4; 8 bases map to TRBD1. Germline-derived CDR1 and CDR2 are LGHNT and FRNRAP. The CDR3 has 16 residues. The ends lost 6 bases at V and 5 bases at J; junction bases unmatched: 11. The CDR3 DNA reads TGTGCTAGTGGCCGGACCGAGACAGGGGTGAATGAAAAACTGTTTTTT. Encoded protein: CASGRTETGVNEKLFF.

CDR3 sequence reads: CASSPLYVRVFQETQYF. The CDR3 DNA reads TGTGCCAGCAGCCCGCTTTATGTGAGGGTTTTCCAAGAGACCCAGTACTTC. The chain joins TRBV7-2 to TRBJ2-5; TRBD2 is a possible D gene (5 bases). Between the trimmed V and J ends, which lost 5 bases and 1 base, there was a span of 20 bases. In germline, CDR1 is SGHTA, CDR2 FQGNSA. The CDR3 consists of 17 residues.

This clone was seen a single time. The V call is TRBV9, the J call TRBJ1-2; possibly TRBD1 for D (5 bases). The CDR3 is made up of 14 amino acids. V was clipped by 5 bases and J by 4 bases, with 15 bases between them. CDR1 is SGDLS and CDR2 is YYNGEE in the germline V gene. The CDR3 region has the DNA TGTGCCAGCAGAGGGGAATCAGGGTCCTATGGCTACACCTTC. It specifies CASRGESGSYGYTF.

The chain couples TRBV11-2 to TRBJ2-7; TRBD2 aligns across 9 bases. This CDR3 contains 14 residues. The ends lost 3 bases at V and 2 bases at J; junction bases unmatched: 2. Germline CDR1 is SGHAT and CDR2 is FQNNGV. The DNA for the CDR3 is TGTGCCAGCAGCTTGGGCGGGAGGGCCTACGAGCAGTACTTC. Its translation: CASSLGGRAYEQYF. The whole variable domain, filled in from reference TRBV11-2 and TRBJ2-7, reads EAGVAQSPRYKIIEKRQSVAFWCNPISGHATLYWYQQILGQGPKLLIQFQNNGVVDDSQLPKDRFSAERLKGVDSTLKIQPAKLEDSAVYLCASSLGGRAYEQYFGPGTRLTVT.

The rearrangement joins TRBV5-1 to TRBJ2-3; 14 bases fit TRBD2. Germline lookup yields CDR1 SGHRS and CDR2 YFSETQ. V shed 4 bases and J 4 bases; nucleotides not matched to a gene: 14. The CDR3 has 19 amino acids. CDR3 nucleotides: TGCGCCAGCAGCCCAATGACTAGCGGGGGGGCCACTTTGGCAGATACGCAGTATTTT. This translates into CASSPMTSGGATLADTQYF.

In this sample, this clone turned up once. The chain combines TRBV11-2 with TRBJ2-7; TRBD2 matches 8 bases. V gave up 5 bases and J gave up 6 bases; unmatched junction bases: 3. The CDR3 extends over 12 amino acids. From germline, CDR1 is SGHAT and CDR2 FQNNGV. The CDR3 here is CASSGRGGEQYF. In nucleotides, the CDR3 is TGTGCCAGCAGCGGCCGGGGGGGCGAGCAGTACTTC.

This clone was seen just once. The J gene is TRBJ2-1, the V gene TRBV9; 8 bases are a match to TRBD2. The germline V gene encodes CDR1 SGDLS and CDR2 YYNGEE. V was clipped by 0 bases and J by 4 bases; unmatched bases: 3. The CDR3 spans 15 residues. The CDR3 region is CASSVAPGGYNEQFF. CDR3 DNA sequence: TGTGCCAGCAGCGTAGCCCCGGGAGGGTACAATGAGCAGTTCTTC.